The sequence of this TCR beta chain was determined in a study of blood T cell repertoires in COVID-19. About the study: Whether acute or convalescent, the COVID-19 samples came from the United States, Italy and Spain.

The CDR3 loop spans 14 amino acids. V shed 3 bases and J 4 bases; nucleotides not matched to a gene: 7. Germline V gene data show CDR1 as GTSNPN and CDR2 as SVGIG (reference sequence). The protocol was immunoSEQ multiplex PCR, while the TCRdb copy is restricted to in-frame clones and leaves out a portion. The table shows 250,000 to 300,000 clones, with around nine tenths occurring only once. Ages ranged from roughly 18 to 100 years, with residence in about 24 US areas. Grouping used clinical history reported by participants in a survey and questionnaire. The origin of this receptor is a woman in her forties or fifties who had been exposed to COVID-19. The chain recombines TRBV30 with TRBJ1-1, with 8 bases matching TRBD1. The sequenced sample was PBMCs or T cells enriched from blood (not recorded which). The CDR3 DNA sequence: TGTGCCTGGAGCGGACAGGGCCCCGGCACTGAAGCTTTCTTT. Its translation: CAWSGQGPGTEAFF.